This T cell receptor beta chain was captured in a study of T cells in Graves' hyperthyroidism and ophthalmopathy (dated by TCRdb to about 2019). Broadly, across the study: A discovery cohort of about a hundred patients, about 43 with Graves' ophthalmopathy and approximately 57 with stable Graves' hyperthyroidism, was used to find distinguishing TCR V-J signatures. Prospective prediction of ophthalmopathy was tested in an independent validation cohort of approximately 18 hyperthyroidism patients and 15 to 17 patients who later progressed to ophthalmopathy. The paper describes TCR Vbeta CDR3 sequencing of 140 or so peripheral blood samples, made up of around 41 ophthalmopathy patients, around 78 hyperthyroidism patients and roughly 17 progressor patients. The roughly 100 discovery patients were randomly divided into training and test sets at a 7:3 ratio. In addition, the study compared T-cell repertoires in thyroid tissue and in blood from roughly 6 Graves' hyperthyroidism patients. Following sampling, methimazole starting at 30 mg daily was given to hyperthyroidism patients, and high-dose intravenous methylprednisolone was given to ophthalmopathy patients. Results and caveats for the whole study, not just this receptor: In validation, the model predicted progression to ophthalmopathy with approximately 70% sensitivity and less than 75% specificity, a median of approximately 6.5 months before onset. A model built on a 13 V-J signature distinguished ophthalmopathy from stable hyperthyroidism, reaching about 88% sensitivity and about 81% specificity in cross-validation and 80%/75% in testing. Sample size was not statistically predetermined, and blinding of investigators to group allocation was not performed. Most expanded thyroid clonotypes (frequency above 0.001) were also found in blood, which suggests that blood repertoires may mirror thyroid immune responses.

The TCR beta CDR3 regions were amplified from the RNA transcripts. A first-round RT-PCR of the TCR CDR3 used the HTBI primer set with the Qiagen OneStep RT-PCR kit. Libraries were constructed in a second round of multiplex PCR, after which size selection and purification were carried out. Libraries were sequenced paired-end with 100 bp reads on an Illumina HiSeq2000. From the authors' description of their analysis: SOAPnuke was used to process the raw data, with reads discarded if the reads contained adapters or uncalled bases, had a mean Phred below 15, or lacked an exact constant-primer or identifier match. High-quality paired reads were merged using COPE v1.2.5, and each unique nucleotide sequence was defined as a clonotype. MiTCR v1.1 was used to align clonotypes to the IMGT TRBV, TRBD and TRBJ reference segments. Analysis was restricted to V-J combinations with a frequency above 0.0001, which covered roughly 99% of repertoires. A TCS score was defined as the ratio of F50 (clonal expansion) to E x V (chaos), with BLOSUM62-based TCRdist applied between CDR3 peptides within each V-J. Welch's t-statistics and random forest reduced 500 to 650 V-J features to 10 to 15, which were used in a naive Bayes classifier (R e1071). Thyroid-blood repertoire similarity was quantified with the Morisita-Horn index. TCRdb applied fastp at Q25 and MiXCR to the public reads, then kept only in-frame beta chains. Rows are unified per CDR3 protein, each entry keeping the most common DNA and genes. The V and J calls were determined by TCRdb, not by the authors. This sample is represented by 650,000 to 800,000 distinct CDR3 sequences; less than 45% of them were singletons. Approximately 7.2% of the sample belongs to the ten largest clones.

Taken from the germline V gene (reference sequence), the CDR1 and CDR2 loops are DFQATT and SNEGSKA. CDR3 length: 15 amino acids, cysteine to phenylalanine. Only the CDR3 DNA is retained, 45 bases long and in frame from the first base. Germline trimming amounts to 3 bases on V and 2 bases on J, with 8 as the count of junction bases outside the gene matches. Exclusion was applied to patients with uncontrolled infections, other autoimmune diseases, pregnancy or lactation. Diagnoses were based on clinical symptoms, serum thyroxine and TRAb, thyroid ultrasound and orbital computed tomography. Total RNA was extracted with Trizol reagent, and quality was checked on an Agilent 2100 Bioanalyzer. In its sample, this clonotype was seen a few times. Its cognate antigen has yet to be identified. Per-base quality was not reported, and no clone a single base away is much larger than it.

This clonotype was sampled from an adult man with Graves' disease, either hyperthyroidism or ophthalmopathy (not recorded which). The chain joins TRBV20-1 to TRBJ2-5; 8 bases in the middle match TRBD2. The sequenced sample consisted of peripheral blood or thyroid tissue (not recorded which). The CDR3 protein is CSARPASGLQETQYF. The nucleotides read TGCAGTGCTAGGCCAGCTAGCGGGCTGCAAGAGACCCAGTACTTC.